This TCR beta chain appears in the sequencing data of a study of PD-1 blockade in classical Hodgkin lymphoma. Overall study results and limits: Although disease activity or prior therapy may be involved, causes of the repertoire differences remain undefined. It was reported that newly diagnosed patients had less baseline TCR diversity than healthy donors.

Germline V gene data show CDR1 as KGHSH and CDR2 as LQKENI. The CDR3 is 15 amino acids. The V segment lost 3 bases and the J segment 6 bases; nucleotides outside the gene matches: 3. On this clone itself: No antigen is known for it.

Repertoires were generated with immunoSEQ multiplex PCR, while TCRdb's copy carries only in-frame clones and drops some. The sample comprises around 31,000 clones, around 90% of which are singletons, and more than 0.35% rests with the top ten. Time point described: newly diagnosed, previously untreated cHL patient sample. It was by magnetic negative selection that CD4+ T cells were purified from thawed PBMCs. The chain uses TRBV18 and TRBJ2-3; 13 bases align to TRBD2. The clonotype comes from a human donor with classical Hodgkin lymphoma. Sequenced material: CD4+ T cells from blood. CDR3 bases: TGTGCCAGCTCACCGACTAGCGGGAGGTCGGATACGCAGTATTTT. Amino acid sequence: CASSPTSGRSDTQYF.